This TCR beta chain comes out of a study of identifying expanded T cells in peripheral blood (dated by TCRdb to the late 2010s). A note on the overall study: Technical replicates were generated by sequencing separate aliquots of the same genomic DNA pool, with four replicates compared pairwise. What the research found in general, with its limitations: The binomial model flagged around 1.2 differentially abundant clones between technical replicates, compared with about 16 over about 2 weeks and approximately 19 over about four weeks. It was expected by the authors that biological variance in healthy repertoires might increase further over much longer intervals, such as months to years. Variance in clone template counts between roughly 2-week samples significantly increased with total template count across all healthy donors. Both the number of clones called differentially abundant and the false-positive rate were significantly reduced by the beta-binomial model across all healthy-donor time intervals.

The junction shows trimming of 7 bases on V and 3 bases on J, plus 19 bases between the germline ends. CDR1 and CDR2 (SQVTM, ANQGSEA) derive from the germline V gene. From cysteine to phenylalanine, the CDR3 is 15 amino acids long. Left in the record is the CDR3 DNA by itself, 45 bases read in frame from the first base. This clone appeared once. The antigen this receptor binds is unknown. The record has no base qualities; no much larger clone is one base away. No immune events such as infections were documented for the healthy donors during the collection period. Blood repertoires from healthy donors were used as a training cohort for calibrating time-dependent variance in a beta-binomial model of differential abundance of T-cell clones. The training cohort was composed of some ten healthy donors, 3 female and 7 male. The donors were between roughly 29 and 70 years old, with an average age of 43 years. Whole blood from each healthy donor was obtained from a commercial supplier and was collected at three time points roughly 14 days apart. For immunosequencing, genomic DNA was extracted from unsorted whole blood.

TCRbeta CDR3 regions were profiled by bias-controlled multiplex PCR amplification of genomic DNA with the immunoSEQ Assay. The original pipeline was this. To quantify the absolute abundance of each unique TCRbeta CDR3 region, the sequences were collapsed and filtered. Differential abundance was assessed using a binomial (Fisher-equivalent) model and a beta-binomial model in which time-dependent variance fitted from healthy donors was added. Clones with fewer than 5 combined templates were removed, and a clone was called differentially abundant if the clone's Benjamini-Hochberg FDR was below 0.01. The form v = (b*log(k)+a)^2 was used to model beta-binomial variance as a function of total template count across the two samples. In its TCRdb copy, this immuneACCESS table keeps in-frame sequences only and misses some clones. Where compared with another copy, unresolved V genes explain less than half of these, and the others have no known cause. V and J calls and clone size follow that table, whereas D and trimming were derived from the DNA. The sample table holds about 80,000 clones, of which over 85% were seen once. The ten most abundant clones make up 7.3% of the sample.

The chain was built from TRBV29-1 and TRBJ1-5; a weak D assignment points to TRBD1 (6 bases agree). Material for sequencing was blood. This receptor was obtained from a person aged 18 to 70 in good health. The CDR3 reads CSAPPPTGYNQPQHF. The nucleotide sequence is TGCAGCGCACCCCCCCCCACAGGGTACAATCAGCCCCAGCATTTT.